This T cell receptor (beta chain) was documented in a study of blood T cells in healthy people across ages. General study findings and limits: Significant beta diversity loss was already apparent by age roughly 38, declining roughly linearly. A strong correlation was seen between TCR beta diversity and naive T cell percentage.

This clonotype has only a few counts. The antigen is undetermined. CDR1 and CDR2 (germline): SQVTM, ANQGSEA. The CDR3 is made up of 14 amino acids. Trimming shortened V by 0 bases and J by 0 bases, and 9 bases separated the two germline ends. Each sample yielded at least 6 million isolated PBMCs. The use of a sample-barcoded 5' primer and a J-beta primer mix characterized a second PCR of about 7 to 12 cycles. The template-switch adaptor, which had 12 random nucleotides, put a tag on each cDNA molecule. A single record per CDR3 protein comes from TCRdb applying MiXCR to the 5' RACE reads. Found here are 1.5 million to 2 million distinct CDR3 sequences, approximately 28% of them singletons; the top ten hold roughly 8%.

The sequence was collected from a woman aged 30 to 39 in good health. Sequenced: blood. The genes are TRBV29-1 and TRBJ2-7; tentatively, D is TRBD2 (5 bases). CDR3 in amino acids: CSVEDHSGSYEQYF. CDR3 DNA: TGCAGCGTTGAAGATCACAGCGGCTCCTACGAGCAGTACTTC.